This T cell receptor (beta chain) derives from a study of cytomegalovirus exposure and HLA in healthy donors. Researchers ran the PCR with 60 Vbeta and 13 Jbeta primers. The repertoire was sequenced with immunoSEQ multiplex PCR; TCRdb's copy has only in-frame clones and lacks some. The sample yields about 100,000 clones, roughly three quarters seen once. The CDR3 has 16 amino acids. From germline, CDR1 is KGHSH and CDR2 LQKENI. The V and J ends lost 3 bases and 0 bases, in that order; junction bases with no gene match: 4. The TCR comes from a woman between 50 and 59 years old in good health and CMV-seropositive. The rearrangement uses TRBV18 and TRBJ1-5; 8 bases fit TRBD1. The sequencing input was PBMCs. CDR3 in DNA: TGTGCCAGCTCACCTACAGGGGGACATAGCAATCAGCCCCAGCATTTT. Translating gives CASSPTGGHSNQPQHF. Looking up the rest from reference TRBV18 and TRBJ1-5 gives the full variable domain: NAGVMQNPRHLVRRRGQEARLRCSPMKGHSHVYWYRQLPEEGLKFMVYLQKENIIDESGMPKERFSAEFPKEGPSILRIQQVVRGDSAAYFCASSPTGGHSNQPQHFGDGTRLSIL.